Included here is one TCR beta chain sequence, with context. Its antigen remains unidentified. No qualities accompany the bases; no much larger clone lies one base away. Healthy HIV-negative adults with no recently reported acute infections or vaccinations were included as donors. Only Caucasian adults living in Nashville, Tennessee, USA were represented among the donors. Magnetic negative selection was used to enrich CD4+ T cells, after which naive cells were positively selected on CD45RA and the negative fraction became the memory subset. After blood collection by leukapheresis, PBMCs were isolated using Ficoll-Histopaque density gradient centrifugation and then cryopreserved in the vapor phase of liquid nitrogen. Purity and quantity of every magnetically sorted T cell population were checked by analytical flow cytometry. Genomic DNA was isolated from every sorted fraction and measured by UV absorbance on a Nanodrop 2000c.

Via the germline V gene, CDR1 is MNHEY and CDR2 SVGAGI. V and J are truncated by 6 bases and 4 bases respectively, leaving an intervening sequence of 10 bases. There are 13 amino acids in the CDR3, from cysteine to phenylalanine inclusive. CDR3 DNA only is kept here, 39 bases in frame from base 1. The data are from a study of shared clonotypes between healthy human individuals (TCRdb year 2020). About the full investigation: The cohort comprised two women and a few men aged 18 to 49 years. For each donor, CD4 naive and CD4 memory were each run on three plates, CD8 naive on two plates, and CD8 memory on one plate. To estimate repertoire size and how much clonotype sharing occurs between individuals, the study deeply sequenced the blood TCR repertoires of a handful of healthy adults. Different laboratories and diverse techniques were used to prepare libraries and sequence TCR repertoires, to increase sequencing depth and limit assay-specific biases. Between about 0.8 and 9.5 billion PBMCs per donor were obtained by leukapheresis. General findings and caveats noted by the study authors: Compared with non-shared clonotypes, clonotypes shared by all four sorted-subset donors had higher generation probabilities. Sampling was restricted to blood, and TCR repertoires in tissue are likely to differ from TCR repertoires in blood. Approximately 5% of naive CD4, approximately 3.7% of naive CD8, roughly 2.4% of memory CD4, and about 0.4% of memory CD8 clonotypes were shared across several donors. Larger estimated clonotype richness was generally found for naive subsets than for memory subsets. Pairwise subsampling indicated that sequencing depth was expected to affect the degree of clonotype sharing among donors. Because the study included only a small number of donors, the genetic and exposure-history diversity represented was limited. Incomplete sequencing was indicated by rarefaction of sorted-subset datasets, despite the large sequencing depth.

Using the deep immunoSEQ assay, multiplex PCR amplified TCR CDR3 regions from genomic DNA. Extracted genomic DNA from each cell subset was spread evenly across all wells of several immunoSEQ 96-well plates, with each plate serving as a replicate. For sorted subsets, approximately 200 ng of genomic DNA, equivalent to around 29,000 T cell genomes, went into each replicate PCR. Purified libraries were quantified with a Qubit 3.0 fluorometer, sized on a Bioanalyzer 2100, and re-quantified with the KAPA Library Quantification kit. Every immunoSEQ 96-well plate was sequenced on a separate single-read 150-cycle Illumina NextSeq 550 flow cell. Per the original workflow: Because the immunoSEQ output included only junctional sequences and no quality scores, the filtering could not be the same as the filtering used for full-length reads. Sequences were annotated with PyIR, a Python wrapper for IgBLAST v1.9, and V/J genes and CDR3 were assigned using IMGT germline references. Reads were removed for weak V/J assignments (E-value above 1e-6), missing CDR3, stop codons, out-of-frame junctions, or ambiguous translated residues. V3J clonotypes were defined by identical inferred V gene, J gene, and CDR3 amino acid sequence. Percentage overlap between repertoires was calculated by dividing the number of shared unique clonotypes by the size of the smaller repertoire. Repertoire richness was assessed with RTK rarefaction, the Chao1 estimator, and Recon v2.1 estimates of unobserved clonotypes. OLGA was used to compute generation probabilities for all TCRbeta clonotypes that the gDNA method yielded from a handful of donors. TCRdb re-hosts the immuneACCESS table, in-frame sequences only. Its copies lack some clones; in the studies checked, an unresolved V gene accounts for under half of them, and the cause for the rest is not known. Clonal size and the V and J genes are those of that table, whereas D and trimming came from the DNA. Counted in this sample were a few million clones; around nine tenths of them appeared once. The top ten hold over 0.12% of the sample.

Input material: naive CD4+ T cells sorted from blood. In the paper's terms, the cell subset or site label means: CD45RA+ positively selected. The TCR was taken from a man in his late teens or twenties in good health. The rearrangement combines TRBV6-5 with TRBJ1-3; the D gene cannot be resolved reliably. The CDR3 is CASRKGLGNTIYF. The sequence in DNA is TGTGCCAGCAGAAAGGGTCTAGGAAACACCATATATTTT.